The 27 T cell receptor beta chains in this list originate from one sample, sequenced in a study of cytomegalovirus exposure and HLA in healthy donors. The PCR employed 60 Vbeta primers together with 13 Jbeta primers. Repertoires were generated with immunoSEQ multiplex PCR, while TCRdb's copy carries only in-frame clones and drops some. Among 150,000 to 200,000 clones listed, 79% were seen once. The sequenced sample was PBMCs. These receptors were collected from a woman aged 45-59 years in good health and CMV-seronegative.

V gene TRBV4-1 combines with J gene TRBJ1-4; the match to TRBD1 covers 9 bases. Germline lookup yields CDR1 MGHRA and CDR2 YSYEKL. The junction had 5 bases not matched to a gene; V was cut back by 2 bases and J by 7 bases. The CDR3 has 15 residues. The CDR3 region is CASSQLAGQGEKLFF. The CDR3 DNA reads TGCGCCAGCAGCCAATTGGCGGGACAGGGTGAAAAACTGTTTTTT.

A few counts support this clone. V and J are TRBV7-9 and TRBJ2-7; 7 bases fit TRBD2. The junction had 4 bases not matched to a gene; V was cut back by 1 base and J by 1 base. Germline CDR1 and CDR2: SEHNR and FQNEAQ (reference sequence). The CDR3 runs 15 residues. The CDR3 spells CASSLVGGRSYEQYF. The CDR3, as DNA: TGTGCCAGCAGCTTAGTGGGAGGGCGATCCTACGAGCAGTACTTC.

CDR3 bases: TGTGCCAGCAGCTCAGCCGGGACTAGCGGGAACGAGCAGTTCTTC. Translation gives CASSSAGTSGNEQFF. V and J are TRBV7-2 and TRBJ2-1; 13 nucleotides agree with TRBD2. Germline CDR1 SGHTA, CDR2 FQGNSA. The CDR3 consists of 15 residues. Losses at the gene ends were 4 bases for V and 10 bases for J; bases not matched to a gene: 7.

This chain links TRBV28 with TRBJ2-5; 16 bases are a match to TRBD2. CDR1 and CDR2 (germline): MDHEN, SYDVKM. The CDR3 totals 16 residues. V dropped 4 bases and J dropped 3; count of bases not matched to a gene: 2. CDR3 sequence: CASSSGTSGREETQYF. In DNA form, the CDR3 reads TGTGCCAGCAGTTCGGGGACTAGCGGGAGGGAAGAGACCCAGTACTTC.

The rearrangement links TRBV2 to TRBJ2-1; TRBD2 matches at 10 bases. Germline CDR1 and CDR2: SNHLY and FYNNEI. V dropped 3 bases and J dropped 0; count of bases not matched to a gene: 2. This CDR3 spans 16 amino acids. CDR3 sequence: CASSELAGGSYNEQFF. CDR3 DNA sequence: TGTGCCAGCAGTGAGTTAGCGGGAGGCTCCTACAATGAGCAGTTCTTC.

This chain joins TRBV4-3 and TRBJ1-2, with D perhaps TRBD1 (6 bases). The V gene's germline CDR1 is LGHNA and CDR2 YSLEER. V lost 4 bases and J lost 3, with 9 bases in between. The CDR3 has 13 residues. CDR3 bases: TGCGCCAGCAGCCCACAGGGAGACTATGGCTACACCTTC. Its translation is CASSPQGDYGYTF.

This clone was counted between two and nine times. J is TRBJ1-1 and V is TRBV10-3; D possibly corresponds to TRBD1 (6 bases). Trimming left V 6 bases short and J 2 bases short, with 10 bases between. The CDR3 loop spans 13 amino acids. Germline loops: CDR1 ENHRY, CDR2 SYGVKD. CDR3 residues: CAIRTGANTEAFF. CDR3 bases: TGTGCCATCAGGACAGGAGCCAACACTGAAGCTTTCTTT.

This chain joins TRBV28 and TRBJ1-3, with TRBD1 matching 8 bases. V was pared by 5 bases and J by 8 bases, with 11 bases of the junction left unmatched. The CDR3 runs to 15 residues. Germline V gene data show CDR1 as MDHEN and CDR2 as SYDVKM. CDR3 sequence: CASSPDGQGGDTIYF. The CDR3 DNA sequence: TGTGCCAGCAGTCCCGACGGACAGGGCGGAGACACCATATATTTT.

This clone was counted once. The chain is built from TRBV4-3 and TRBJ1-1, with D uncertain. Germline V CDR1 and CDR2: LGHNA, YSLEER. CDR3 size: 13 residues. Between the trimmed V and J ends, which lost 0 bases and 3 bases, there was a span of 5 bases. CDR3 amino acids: CASSQEGDTEAFF. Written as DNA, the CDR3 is TGCGCCAGCAGCCAAGAGGGAGACACTGAAGCTTTCTTT.

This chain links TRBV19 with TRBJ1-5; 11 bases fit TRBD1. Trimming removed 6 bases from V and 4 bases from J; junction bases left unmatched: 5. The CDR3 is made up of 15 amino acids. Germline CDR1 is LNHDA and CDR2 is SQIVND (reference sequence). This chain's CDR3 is CASREGQGGNQPQHF. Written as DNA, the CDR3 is TGTGCCAGTAGGGAGGGACAGGGGGGGAATCAGCCCCAGCATTTT.

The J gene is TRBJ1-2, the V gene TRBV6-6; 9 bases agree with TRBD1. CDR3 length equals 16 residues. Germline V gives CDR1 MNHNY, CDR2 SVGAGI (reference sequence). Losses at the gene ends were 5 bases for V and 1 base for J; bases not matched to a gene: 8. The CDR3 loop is CASSRGTGPNNYGYTF. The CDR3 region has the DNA TGTGCCAGCAGTAGGGGGACAGGGCCTAATAACTATGGCTACACCTTC.

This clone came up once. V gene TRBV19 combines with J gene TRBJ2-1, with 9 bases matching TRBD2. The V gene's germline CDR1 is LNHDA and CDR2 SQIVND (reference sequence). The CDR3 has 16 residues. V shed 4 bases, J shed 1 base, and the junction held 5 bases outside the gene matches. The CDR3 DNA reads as TGTGCCAGTAGTAAGACTAGCGGTACTTCCTACAATGAGCAGTTCTTC. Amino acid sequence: CASSKTSGTSYNEQFF.

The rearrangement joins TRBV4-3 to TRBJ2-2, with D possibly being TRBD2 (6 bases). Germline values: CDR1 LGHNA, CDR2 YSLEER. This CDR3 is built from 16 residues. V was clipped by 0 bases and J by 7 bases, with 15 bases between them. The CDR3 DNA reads TGCGCCAGCAGCCAAGAGCGGGAACCGAGAAACGGGGAGCTGTTTTTT. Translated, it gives CASSQEREPRNGELFF.

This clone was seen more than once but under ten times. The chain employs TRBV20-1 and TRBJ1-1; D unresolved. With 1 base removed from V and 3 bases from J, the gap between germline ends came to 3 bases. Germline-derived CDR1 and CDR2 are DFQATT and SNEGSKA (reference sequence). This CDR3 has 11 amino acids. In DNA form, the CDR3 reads TGCAGTGCTAGAGCGTACACTGAAGCTTTCTTT. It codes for CSARAYTEAFF.

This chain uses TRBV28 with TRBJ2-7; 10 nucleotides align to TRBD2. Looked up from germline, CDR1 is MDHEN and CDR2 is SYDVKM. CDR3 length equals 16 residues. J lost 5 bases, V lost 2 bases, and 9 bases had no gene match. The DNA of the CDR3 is TGTGCCAGCAGTTTACGTGGAGCGGGAGGGCCCAACGAGCAGTACTTC. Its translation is CASSLRGAGGPNEQYF.

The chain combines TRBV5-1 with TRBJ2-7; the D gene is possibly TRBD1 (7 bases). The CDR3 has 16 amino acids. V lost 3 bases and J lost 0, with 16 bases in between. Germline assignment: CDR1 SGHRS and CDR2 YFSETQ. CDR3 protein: CASSWQGGLSSYEQYF. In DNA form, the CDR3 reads TGCGCCAGCAGCTGGCAGGGGGGATTGAGCTCCTACGAGCAGTACTTC.

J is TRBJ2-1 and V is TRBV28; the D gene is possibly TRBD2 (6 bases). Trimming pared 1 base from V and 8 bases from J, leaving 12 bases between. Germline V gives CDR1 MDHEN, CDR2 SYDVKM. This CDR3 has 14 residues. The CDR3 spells CASSLSGLPHEQFF. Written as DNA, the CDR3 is TGTGCCAGCAGTTTATCGGGACTTCCACATGAGCAGTTCTTC.

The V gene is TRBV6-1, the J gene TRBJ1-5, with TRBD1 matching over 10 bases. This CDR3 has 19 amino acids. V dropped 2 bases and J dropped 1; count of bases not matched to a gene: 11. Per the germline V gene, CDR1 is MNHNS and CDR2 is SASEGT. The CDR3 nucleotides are TGTGCCAGCAGTGAAACCGCGACAGGGGGCCCTCAAAGCAATCAGCCCCAGCATTTT. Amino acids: CASSETATGGPQSNQPQHF.

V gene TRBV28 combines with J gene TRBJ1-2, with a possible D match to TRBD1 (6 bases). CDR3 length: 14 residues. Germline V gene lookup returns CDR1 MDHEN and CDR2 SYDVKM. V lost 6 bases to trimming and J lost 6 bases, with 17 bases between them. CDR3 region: CASRGGPRTHGYTF. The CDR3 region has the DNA TGTGCCAGCAGGGGGGGGCCCCGAACCCATGGCTACACCTTC.

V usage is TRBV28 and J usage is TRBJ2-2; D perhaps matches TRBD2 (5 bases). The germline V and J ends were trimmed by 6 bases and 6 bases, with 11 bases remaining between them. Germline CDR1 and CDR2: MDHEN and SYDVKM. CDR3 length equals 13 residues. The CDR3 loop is CASRGGPAGELFF. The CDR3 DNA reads TGTGCCAGCAGGGGCGGGCCAGCCGGGGAGCTGTTTTTT.

The CDR3 spells CASSYSGRGAFNEQFF. CDR3 DNA: TGTGCCAGCAGTTACTCGGGTCGGGGAGCCTTTAATGAGCAGTTCTTC. This rearrangement joins TRBV6-5 to TRBJ2-1; a weak D match, TRBD2 (5 bases). The germline V gene has CDR1 MNHEY and CDR2 SVGAGI. The CDR3 loop spans 16 amino acids. The V end lost 0 bases, the J end lost 7 bases, and 16 bases lay between the germline ends.

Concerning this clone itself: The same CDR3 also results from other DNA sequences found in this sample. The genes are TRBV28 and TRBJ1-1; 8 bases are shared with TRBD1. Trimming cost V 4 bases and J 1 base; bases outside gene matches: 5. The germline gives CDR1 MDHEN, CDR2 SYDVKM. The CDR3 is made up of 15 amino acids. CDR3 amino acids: CASSSPGTGNTEAFF. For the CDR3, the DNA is TGTGCCAGCAGTTCCCCCGGGACAGGGAACACTGAAGCTTTCTTT.

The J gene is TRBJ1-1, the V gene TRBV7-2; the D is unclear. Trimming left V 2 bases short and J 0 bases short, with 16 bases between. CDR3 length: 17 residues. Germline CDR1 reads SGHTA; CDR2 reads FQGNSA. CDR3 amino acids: CASSLRTQRVMNTEAFF. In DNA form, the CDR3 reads TGTGCCAGCAGCTTAAGGACTCAAAGGGTAATGAACACTGAAGCTTTCTTT.

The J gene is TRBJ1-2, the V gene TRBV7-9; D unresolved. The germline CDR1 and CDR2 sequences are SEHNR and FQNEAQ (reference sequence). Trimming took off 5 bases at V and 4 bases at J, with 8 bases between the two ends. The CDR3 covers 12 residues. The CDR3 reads CASSPLSYGYTF. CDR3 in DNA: TGTGCCAGCAGCCCTCTTTCCTATGGCTACACCTTC.

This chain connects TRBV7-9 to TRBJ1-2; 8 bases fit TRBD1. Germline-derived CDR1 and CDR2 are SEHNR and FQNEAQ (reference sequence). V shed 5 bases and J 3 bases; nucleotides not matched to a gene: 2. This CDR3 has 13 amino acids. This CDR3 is CASSKQGDYGYTF. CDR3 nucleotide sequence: TGTGCCAGCAGCAAACAGGGGGACTATGGCTACACCTTC.

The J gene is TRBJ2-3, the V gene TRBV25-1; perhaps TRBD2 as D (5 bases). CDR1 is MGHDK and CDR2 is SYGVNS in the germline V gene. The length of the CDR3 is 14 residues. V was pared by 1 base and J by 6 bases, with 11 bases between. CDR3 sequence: CASSESGIIDTQYF. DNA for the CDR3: TGTGCCAGCAGTGAATCCGGGATCATCGATACGCAGTATTTT.

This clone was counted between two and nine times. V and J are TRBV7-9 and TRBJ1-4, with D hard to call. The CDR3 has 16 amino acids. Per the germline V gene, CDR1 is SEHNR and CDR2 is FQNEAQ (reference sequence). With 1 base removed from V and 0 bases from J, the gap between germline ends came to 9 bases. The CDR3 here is CASSLGSVATNEKLFF. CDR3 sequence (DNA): TGTGCCAGCAGCTTAGGGAGCGTTGCAACTAATGAAAAACTGTTTTTT.